The clone carrying this T cell receptor beta chain showed up many times. This sample is part of a study of T cells after yellow fever vaccination. The CDR3 extends over 13 amino acids. Trimming shortened V by 2 bases and J by 0 bases, and 7 bases separated the two germline ends. Germline V gives CDR1 SQVTM, CDR2 ANQGSEA. TCRdb itself ran the 5' RACE reads through MiXCR, one entry per CDR3 protein. The sample has over 110,000 distinct CDR3 sequences; 7% to 9% are singletons. The sequence was collected from a man younger than 40 who received the YFV17D yellow fever vaccine. Source: CD4+ T cells sorted from PBMCs, taken 5 days after the yellow fever booster vaccination. V is TRBV29-1 and J is TRBJ1-1; possibly TRBD1 for D (5 bases). The DNA for the CDR3 is TGCAGCGTTGAACGGGGGATGAACACTGAAGCTTTCTTT. Protein product: CSVERGMNTEAFF.